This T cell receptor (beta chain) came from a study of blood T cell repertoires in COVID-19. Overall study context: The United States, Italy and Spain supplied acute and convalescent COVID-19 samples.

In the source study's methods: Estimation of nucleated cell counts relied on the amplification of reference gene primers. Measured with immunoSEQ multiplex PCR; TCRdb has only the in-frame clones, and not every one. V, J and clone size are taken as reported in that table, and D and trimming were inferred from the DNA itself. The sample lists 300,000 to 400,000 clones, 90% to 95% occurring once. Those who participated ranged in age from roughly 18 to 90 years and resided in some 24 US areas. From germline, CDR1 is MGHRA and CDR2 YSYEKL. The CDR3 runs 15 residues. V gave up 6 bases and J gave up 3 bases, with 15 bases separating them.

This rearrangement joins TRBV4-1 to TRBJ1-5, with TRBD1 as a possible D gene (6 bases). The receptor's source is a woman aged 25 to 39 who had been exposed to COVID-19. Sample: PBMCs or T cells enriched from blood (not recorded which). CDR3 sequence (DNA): TGCGCCAGCAGGGAAACCAGGGGTCTCAATCAGCCCCAGCATTTT. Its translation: CASRETRGLNQPQHF.